These 24 T cell receptor beta chains share one sample of origin, sequenced in a study of tumor-infiltrating lymphocytes in primary liver carcinoma. Unsorted bulk tissue (roughly 17-32 mg) underwent RNA and DNA co-extraction. Production of TCR beta cDNA used around 0.45 ug total RNA together with a constant-region primer. What produced the TCR beta libraries was three nested multiplex PCR rounds using slightly modified ARM-PCR. Each of the first two PCR rounds ran 9 to 11 cycles with TRBV1-TRBV30 forward and C-beta reverse primers. TCRdb re-derived calls from the multiplex PCR reads in MiXCR, one entry per CDR3 protein. The table includes around 190,000 distinct CDR3 sequences, around four fifths detected once. Sequenced: tumor tissue from primary liver carcinoma. The receptors shown here come from a man aged 40-49 years with primary liver carcinoma and hepatitis B virus infection.

The chain has TRBV28 and TRBJ1-2, with no clear D. V was clipped by 2 bases and J by 4 bases, with 8 bases between them. This CDR3 has 13 amino acids. Germline CDR1 and CDR2: MDHEN and SYDVKM. The CDR3 spells CASSLIVGYGYTF. The CDR3, as DNA: TGTGCCAGCAGTTTAATCGTCGGCTATGGCTACACCTTC.

The chain has TRBV11-1 and TRBJ2-4; 13 bases map to TRBD2. This CDR3 has 17 residues. The germline V gene has CDR1 SGHAT and CDR2 FQDESV (reference sequence). CDR3 loop: CTGSFPGTSGIKNIQYF. Written as DNA, the CDR3 is TGTACCGGCAGCTTTCCCGGGACTAGCGGGATAAAAAACATTCAGTACTTC.

For this clonotype: A read error is likely, as this CDR3 ends without the conserved phenylalanine or tryptophan. The chain recombines TRBV6-1 with TRBJ2-1; D is unresolved. V was trimmed by 7 bases and J by 11 bases, leaving 21 bases between them. The germline V gene encodes CDR1 MNHNS and CDR2 SASEGT. The CDR3 sequence is 14 residues long. The CDR3 DNA reads TGTGCCAGCATCGCTCAACCGGCGCTCGGTAAGCAGTTCTTA. Protein: CASIAQPALGKQFL.

In the case of this clonotype: One junction end disagrees with the germline gene, perhaps due to a read error. The rearrangement uses TRBV4-1 and TRBJ1-2, with D uncertain. Germline values: CDR1 MGHRA, CDR2 YSYEKL. This CDR3 region has 13 residues. In DNA, the CDR3 is TGCTCCAGCAGCAAAGAGAGGGACTATGGCTACACCTTC. It yields the protein CSSSKERDYGYTF.

Comments on this clonotype: A read error may produce the germline difference seen at one junction end. The CDR3 sequence is CASGFSGPLGNEQFF. In DNA, the CDR3 is TGTGCCAGCGGCTTTAGCGGGCCACTCGGTAATGAGCAGTTCTTC. This chain uses TRBV11-2 with TRBJ2-1; TRBD2 matches at 7 bases. This CDR3 comprises 15 residues. Germline V gives CDR1 SGHAT, CDR2 FQNNGV.

The rearrangement links TRBV6-2 or TRBV6-3 to TRBJ2-1; D remains ambiguous. Germline V gene lookup returns CDR1 MNHEY and CDR2 SVGEGT. The CDR3 is made up of 14 amino acids. The ends were cut back, 6 bases at V and 7 bases at J, with 16 bases in the middle. CDR3 loop: CASSLQGFINEQFF. CDR3 DNA sequence: TGTGCCAGCAGCTTACAAGGGTTCATTAATGAGCAGTTCTTC.

This chain joins TRBV30 and TRBJ1-5, with TRBD1 as a possible D gene (6 bases). V dropped 4 bases and J dropped 3 bases, with 16 bases sitting between them. This CDR3 spans 15 amino acids. The germline V gene encodes CDR1 GTSNPN and CDR2 SVGIG (reference sequence). Here the CDR3 DNA reads TGTGCCTGGACCCTCGCGGGGGGCCCCAATCAGCCCCAGCATTTT. Protein sequence: CAWTLAGGPNQPQHF.

The chain is built from TRBV11-1 and TRBJ2-7; 8 nucleotides match TRBD1. The DNA end is more similar to TRBJ2-1, so the J call may be wrong. Germline V gene lookup returns CDR1 SGHAT and CDR2 FQDESV (reference sequence). The CDR3 runs to 13 residues. The CDR3, as DNA: TGTGCGGGCAGCTTAGGACAGGGCCTCGAGCAGTTCTTC. Protein sequence: CAGSLGQGLEQFF.

As regards this clonotype: A much larger clone lies a single base off, so this may be a read error. This chain's CDR3 is CASRDEGLAGAGYEQYF. The CDR3 DNA reads TGCGCCAGCCGCGACGAGGGACTAGCGGGAGCAGGGTACGAGCAGTACTTC. This chain connects TRBV5-1 to TRBJ2-7; TRBD2 agrees at 14 bases. The CDR3 extends over 17 amino acids. The germline V gene encodes CDR1 SGHRS and CDR2 YFSETQ. J gave up 4 bases and V 7 bases, and 13 bases lay outside the gene matches.

The rearrangement uses TRBV6-2 or TRBV6-3 and TRBJ1-1; 7 bases agree with TRBD1. From germline, CDR1 is MNHEY and CDR2 SVGEGT. Trimming removed 1 base from V and 11 bases from J; junction bases left unmatched: 10. The CDR3 spans 14 residues. This CDR3 reads CASSYWQGVVDAFF. CDR3 sequence (DNA): TGTGCCAGCAGTTACTGGCAGGGGGTAGTTGATGCTTTCTTT.

This clonotype was counted a single time. Since the CDR3 does not end with the conserved phenylalanine or tryptophan, this likely comes from a read error. The V call is TRBV29-1, the J call TRBJ2-7; D is tentatively TRBD1 or TRBD2 (7 bases each). Trimming cost V 6 bases and J 4 bases, with 22 bases left between them. Germline V gives CDR1 SQVTM, CDR2 ANQGSEA. The CDR3 is 15 amino acids. The chain's CDR3 is CSVGGLGGSRYEQYI. CDR3 DNA: TGCAGCGTCGGGGGGCTAGGGGGCAGTAGGTACGAGCAGTACATA.

Note on this clonotype: At one of its ends the junction is not consistent with the germline gene, which may arise from a read error. CDR3 sequence: CASSMRGDRGISLSGAKVLTF. DNA of the CDR3: TGTGCCAGCAGCATGAGGGGAGACAGGGGAATTTCCCTCTCTGGGGCCAAGGTCCTGACTTTC. This chain joins TRBV11-2 and TRBJ2-6, with 8 bases lining up with TRBD1. The germline V gene has CDR1 SGHAT and CDR2 FQNNGV. The CDR3 is 21 amino acids.

As regards this clonotype: The junction departs from the called germline gene at one end, perhaps through a read error. The V and J genes are TRBV11-2 and TRBJ2-7; D remains unclear. CDR3 length: 14 residues. Germline loops: CDR1 SGHAT, CDR2 FQNNGV. The CDR3 DNA sequence: TGTGCCAGCAGATCTAACATGAACTCCTACAAGCAGAACTTC. Translating it yields CASRSNMNSYKQNF.

This chain connects TRBV7-3 to TRBJ2-7; no reliable D call. The CDR3 sequence is 14 residues long. V shed 2 bases and J shed 4 bases, with 12 bases lying between them. Per the germline V gene, CDR1 is SGHTA and CDR2 is FQGTGA. Written as DNA, the CDR3 is TGTGCCAGCAGCTTAGGAGAGAAAAGATACGAGCAGTACTTC. This encodes CASSLGEKRYEQYF.

The J gene is TRBJ2-3, the V gene TRBV28; the match to TRBD2 covers 9 bases. Germline V gives CDR1 MDHEN, CDR2 SYDVKM. CDR3 length equals 15 residues. Unmatched junction bases numbered 7, after V lost 3 bases and J lost 6 bases. This CDR3 reads CASSLAGGTRDTQYF. DNA of the CDR3: TGTGCCAGCAGTTTGGCGGGGGGGACTCGGGATACGCAGTATTTT.

Concerning this clonotype: The junction departs from germline at one end; a sequencing error may be responsible. The rearrangement uses TRBV29-1 and TRBJ2-1; tentative D call: TRBD2 (5 bases). CDR3 length: 12 residues. Germline V lookup: CDR1 SQVTM, CDR2 ANQGSEA. Here the CDR3 reads CSVTLTYNVQFF. For the CDR3, the DNA is TGTAGCGTCACCCTTACCTACAATGTGCAGTTCTTC.

The sample holds a few counts of this clonotype. A read error is possible here, since a much larger clone lies one base away. J is TRBJ2-6 and V is TRBV13; TRBD2 is a possible D gene (7 bases). There are 16 residues in the CDR3. CDR1 is PRHDT, CDR2 FYEKMQ, per germline (reference sequence). CDR3 bases: TGTACCAGCAGCTCAGAGGGGGGGAGTGAGGCCAACGTCCTGACTTTC. Its protein is CTSSSEGGSEANVLTF.

This clonotype was counted a single time. The conserved phenylalanine or tryptophan is not found at the CDR3 terminus, so this likely reflects a read error. This chain links TRBV12-3 or TRBV12-4 with TRBJ2-2; D uncertain. V lost 2 bases, J lost 5 bases, and 9 bases lay in between. The CDR3 has 14 residues. The CDR3 coding sequence is TGTGCCAGCAGTTTAAATCGACATACCGGGGAGCTGTTTTTA. This translates into CASSLNRHTGELFL.

The CDR3 DNA sequence: TGTGCCAGCAGTCCAAGGATTAGCGGGCTTCCCTACGAGCAGTACTTC. Translation gives CASSPRISGLPYEQYF. This sequence joins TRBV28 and TRBJ2-7; 7 nucleotides match TRBD2. Germline CDR1 is MDHEN and CDR2 is SYDVKM. The trim removed 5 bases at V and 2 bases at J, leaving 12 bases unmatched. CDR3 length: 16 residues.

A note on this clonotype: A read error may account for a junction end that differs from germline. The chain is built from TRBV11-2 and TRBJ1-4; weak D call: TRBD1 (6 bases). Germline CDR1 and CDR2: SGHAT and FQNNGV. CDR3 size: 15 residues. The CDR3 reads CASSKPGAGDEKLFF. In DNA form, the CDR3 reads TGTGCCAGCAGCAAGCCGGGGGCGGGAGATGAAAAACTATTTTTT.

The chain recombines TRBV28 with TRBJ2-6; possibly TRBD1 or TRBD2 for D (6 bases each). Germline V CDR1 and CDR2: MDHEN, SYDVKM. The CDR3 has 17 amino acids. Trimming removed 6 bases at V and 9 bases at J, with 24 bases between. CDR3 sequence: CASSRSLGGAGLNVLTF. The CDR3 coding sequence is TGTGCCAGCAGCCGTTCTTTGGGGGGCGCTGGGCTCAACGTCCTGACTTTC.

The chain uses TRBV11-2 and TRBJ2-7; 8 bases are a match to TRBD2. Germline V gene sequence: CDR1 SGHAT, CDR2 FQNNGV. The CDR3 length is 16 residues. CDR3 sequence reads: CTGSLRISGVSYEQYF. CDR3 nucleotide sequence: TGTACCGGCAGCTTGCGGATTAGCGGGGTCTCCTACGAGCAGTACTTC.

Concerning this clonotype: The junction does not match germline at one end; this may be a read error. The chain recombines TRBV6-1 with TRBJ1-5, with 7 bases fitting TRBD1. Germline loops: CDR1 MNHNS, CDR2 SASEGT. The CDR3 has 14 amino acids. The CDR3 DNA reads TGTGCCAACATGGAGGGGGCCGGCAATCCGCCCCTGCATTTT. Translating gives CANMEGAGNPPLHF.

As regards this clonotype: One end of the junction does not line up with germline, which may come from a read error. The J gene is TRBJ2-7, the V gene TRBV6-5; D unresolved. Matching the DNA end better, TRBJ2-1 makes the J call doubtful. The CDR3 length is 11 residues. CDR1 is MNHEY, CDR2 SVGAGI, per germline. The CDR3: CVSRSGREQFF. DNA for the CDR3: TGTGTCAGCAGATCGGGTCGCGAGCAGTTCTTC.